This T cell receptor beta chain was profiled in a study of blood T cells in healthy people across ages. This clonotype was counted a few times. A second PCR, run for about 6 to 11 cycles, used a sample-barcoded 5' primer plus a J-beta primer mix. Via MiXCR, TCRdb re-called the 5' RACE reads, giving one row per CDR3 protein. The sample gives about 770,000 distinct CDR3 sequences, around 42% of which show up once; roughly 19% is in the top ten. Germline V gene sequence: CDR1 MGHDK, CDR2 SYGVNS. After removal of 8 bases from V and 4 bases from J, the junction contained 9 bases not matched to a gene. The CDR3 is made up of 14 amino acids.

V is TRBV25-1 and J is TRBJ1-2, with 8 bases lining up with TRBD1. The receptor comes from a man aged 60-69 years in good health. Material: blood. In DNA, the CDR3 is TGTGCCAGCTCCCGACAGGGGTCTGGCTATGGCTACACCTTC. Translated, it gives CASSRQGSGYGYTF.